One sample yielded the 24 T cell receptor beta chains listed below, sequenced in a study of OX40 agonist ivuxolimab in advanced cancers. Library preparation used the immunoSEQ multiplex PCR assay. The table was pulled from immuneACCESS by TCRdb, which kept in-frame rearrangements only. Such tables lose some clones; where checked, under half of the loss comes from unresolved V genes, and the rest has no known cause. The sample table contains some 70,000 clones; only one count was recorded for 75% to 85% of them. The top ten hold around 1.4% of the sample. The starting material was CD4+ or CD8+ T cells sorted from blood, obtained in a trial of the OX40 agonist ivuxolimab. The source is an adult with an advanced solid tumor such as melanoma, head and neck, liver or kidney cancer.

The chain combines TRBV6-5 with TRBJ1-1; D gene unclear. The germline CDR1 and CDR2 sequences are MNHEY and SVGAGI. V lost 3 bases to trimming and J lost 2 bases, with 10 bases between them. This CDR3 spans 14 amino acids. The CDR3, as DNA: TGTGCCAGCAGTTATGATTGGTCTAACACTGAAGCTTTCTTT. Its translation: CASSYDWSNTEAFF.

The chain joins TRBV2 to TRBJ1-6; a possible D gene is TRBD1 (5 bases). Germline CDR1 is SNHLY and CDR2 is FYNNEI. The germline V and J ends were trimmed by 5 bases and 9 bases, with 14 bases remaining between them. The CDR3 is made up of 14 amino acids. CDR3 sequence reads: CASSSQGLFSPLHF. The CDR3, as DNA: TGTGCCAGCAGTTCCCAGGGTCTGTTTTCACCCCTCCACTTT.

This chain joins TRBV9 and TRBJ2-1, with D possibly matching TRBD2 (6 bases). Trimming took 0 bases from V and 7 from J, leaving 14 bases between them. This CDR3 comprises 15 residues. CDR1 is SGDLS and CDR2 is YYNGEE in the germline V gene. In nucleotides, the CDR3 is TGTGCCAGCAGCGTAGCTGATTGGGAGGAGAATGAGCAGTTCTTC. Protein product: CASSVADWEENEQFF.

The genes are TRBV5-5 and TRBJ2-7, with TRBD2 matching over 12 bases. The ends lost 1 base at V and 2 bases at J; junction bases unmatched: 4. Germline lookup yields CDR1 SGHKS and CDR2 YYEKEE (reference sequence). The CDR3 sequence is 16 residues long. The CDR3 DNA reads TGTGCCAGCAGCTTGCGGAGACTAGCGGGGGCCTACGAGCAGTACTTC. It is translated as CASSLRRLAGAYEQYF.

V is TRBV5-4 and J is TRBJ2-1; 7 bases line up with TRBD2. V trimming: 7 bases; J trimming: 0 bases; junction bases outside the gene matches: 7. This CDR3 spans 15 amino acids. The germline V gene encodes CDR1 SGHNT and CDR2 YYREEE (reference sequence). CDR3 bases: TGTGCCAGCTGGACCGGGGGGAGCTCCTACAATGAGCAGTTCTTC. Translating gives CASWTGGSSYNEQFF.

The chain recombines TRBV12-2 with TRBJ2-7; the DNA was not compared with TRBD2, the D call given in the table. TRBV12-2 corresponds to a pseudogene. The CDR3 is 15 amino acids. CDR3 residues: CASRASGGAPYEQYF. The CDR3 region has the DNA TGTGCAAGTCGGGCATCCGGGGGGGCCCCCTACGAGCAGTACTTC.

The rearrangement uses TRBV6-5 and TRBJ2-7; D is possibly TRBD1 (5 bases). This CDR3 contains 12 residues. In germline, CDR1 is MNHEY, CDR2 SVGAGI. V was shortened by 6 bases and J by 0 bases, with 6 bases between the two germline ends. CDR3 loop: CASRTVSYEQYF. The CDR3 region has the DNA TGTGCCAGCAGGACAGTCTCCTACGAGCAGTACTTC.

This clone was seen just once. V usage is TRBV4-2 and J usage is TRBJ2-7, with D tentatively TRBD1 (5 bases). Germline V gene data show CDR1 as LGHNA and CDR2 as YNFKEQ. CDR3 length: 16 residues. V shed 0 bases and J shed 2 bases, with 14 bases lying between them. DNA of the CDR3: TGTGCCAGCAGCCAAGATCTTTTCTCCAGGGCCTACGAGCAGTACTTC. This encodes CASSQDLFSRAYEQYF.

The J gene is TRBJ2-3, the V gene TRBV9; the D gene is possibly TRBD1 (6 bases). V was cut by 4 bases and J by 3 bases, with 18 bases left in between. The CDR3 has 16 residues. Per the germline V gene, CDR1 is SGDLS and CDR2 is YYNGEE. CDR3 nucleotide sequence: TGTGCCAGCAGCCCAAGGTCGGGGCAGGGGACAGATACGCAGTATTTT. It is translated as CASSPRSGQGTDTQYF.

J is TRBJ1-1 and V is TRBV19, with D maybe TRBD1 (5 bases). Germline loops: CDR1 LNHDA, CDR2 SQIVND (reference sequence). The length of the CDR3 is 15 residues. V lost 1 base, J lost 0 bases, and 9 bases lay in between. Here the CDR3 reads CASSIGAGMNTEAFF. DNA of the CDR3: TGTGCCAGTAGTATAGGGGCAGGGATGAACACTGAAGCTTTCTTT.

The CDR3 here is CASSTDWTGEFAGELFF. CDR3 coding DNA: TGCGCCAGCAGCACGGACTGGACAGGGGAGTTCGCCGGGGAGCTGTTTTTT. V is TRBV5-1 and J is TRBJ2-2; 9 positions match TRBD1. V gave up 4 bases and J gave up 6 bases; unmatched junction bases: 13. CDR1 SGHRS and CDR2 YFSETQ come from the germline V gene. The CDR3 has 17 residues.

This clone was found a few times. The chain couples TRBV27 to TRBJ1-2; a weak D match, TRBD1 (6 bases). V gave up 2 bases and J gave up 2 bases, with 6 bases separating them. The CDR3 sequence is 13 residues long. Germline CDR1 and CDR2: MNHEY and SMNVEV (reference sequence). The CDR3 reads CASSLQGNYGYTF. The CDR3 DNA reads TGTGCCAGCAGTTTACAGGGGAACTATGGCTACACCTTC.

This clone is medium-sized (0.01 to 0.1%) within its sample. The CDR3 loop is CASSYSEAGGNTIYF. Written as DNA, the CDR3 is TGTGCCAGCAGTTACTCGGAGGCAGGGGGAAACACCATATATTTT. The chain uses TRBV6-6 and TRBJ1-3; weak D call: TRBD1 (5 bases). The CDR3 loop spans 15 amino acids. The germline gives CDR1 MNHNY, CDR2 SVGAGI (reference sequence). The V and J ends lost 0 bases and 4 bases respectively, with 10 bases between them.

V usage is TRBV5-6 and J usage is TRBJ2-5, with D unclear. Germline V CDR1 and CDR2: SGHDT, YYEEEE. The CDR3 covers 14 residues. V lost 1 base to trimming and J lost 0 bases, with 7 bases between them. CDR3 in amino acids: CASSLTEYQETQYF. The CDR3 nucleotides are TGTGCCAGCAGCTTGACAGAGTACCAAGAGACCCAGTACTTC.

The gene calls are TRBV29-1 and TRBJ2-7; D unresolved. The CDR3 is 15 residues long. Per germline, CDR1 SQVTM and CDR2 ANQGSEA. With 0 bases removed from V and 4 bases from J, the gap between germline ends came to 16 bases. The CDR3 protein is CSVEEPRGQLYEQYF. DNA of the CDR3: TGCAGCGTTGAAGAGCCCCGTGGGCAGCTATACGAGCAGTACTTC.

CDR3 bases: TGTGCCAGTAGGAGCAGCTCTGGAAACACCATATATTTT. This codes for CASRSSSGNTIYF. The rearrangement links TRBV19 to TRBJ1-3; D is undetermined. CDR1 and CDR2 (germline): LNHDA, SQIVND (reference sequence). The ends were cut back, 6 bases at V and 0 bases at J, with 6 bases in the middle. The CDR3 totals 13 residues.

The rearrangement links TRBV6-6 to TRBJ1-3, with TRBD1 identical over 12 bases. V was clipped by 7 bases and J by 1 base; unmatched bases: 5. Per germline, CDR1 MNHNY and CDR2 SVGAGI (reference sequence). The CDR3 is made up of 16 amino acids. CDR3 bases: TGTGCCAGCACAGGGGGACAGGGGGCTTCTGGAAACACCATATATTTT. This codes for CASTGGQGASGNTIYF.

Written as DNA, the CDR3 is TGTGCCAGCAGTGAAATAGCAGGGGGATATTCCTACAATGAGCAGTTCTTC. Its protein is CASSEIAGGYSYNEQFF. This chain links TRBV6-1 with TRBJ2-1, with 7 bases matching TRBD1. CDR1 and CDR2 from the germline V gene are MNHNS and SASEGT. J gave up 1 base and V 2 bases, and 8 bases lay outside the gene matches. CDR3 size: 17 residues.

The rearrangement uses TRBV27 and TRBJ2-3, with 11 positions matching TRBD2. The germline V gene encodes CDR1 MNHEY and CDR2 SMNVEV (reference sequence). The CDR3 runs 18 residues. Unmatched junction bases numbered 8, after V lost 3 bases and J lost 0 bases. CDR3 in DNA: TGTGCCAGCAGTTTGCGCCGACTAGCGGGAAGAAGCACAGATACGCAGTATTTT. Translating it yields CASSLRRLAGRSTDTQYF.

The genes are TRBV6-1 and TRBJ2-5, with 11 bases matching TRBD2. The V gene's germline CDR1 is MNHNS and CDR2 SASEGT. The CDR3 loop spans 16 amino acids. The V segment lost 4 bases and the J segment 4 bases; nucleotides outside the gene matches: 8. CDR3 loop: CASSVTLAGGRETQYF. For the CDR3, the DNA is TGTGCCAGCAGTGTGACCTTAGCGGGGGGGCGAGAGACCCAGTACTTC.

The rearrangement links TRBV7-9 to TRBJ2-2, with D uncertain. Germline V CDR1 and CDR2: SEHNR, FQNEAQ (reference sequence). There are 16 residues in the CDR3. The V gene lost 0 bases and the J gene lost 5 bases, with 13 bases spanning the gap. DNA of the CDR3: TGTGCCAGCAGCTTAGCGTCAGGCCATAGAACCGGGGAGCTGTTTTTT. Translating it yields CASSLASGHRTGELFF.

The chain recombines TRBV5-1 with TRBJ2-5, with TRBD1 matching over 9 bases. The germline V gene has CDR1 SGHRS and CDR2 YFSETQ. The CDR3 has 15 residues. Trimming removed 2 bases from V and 3 bases from J; junction bases left unmatched: 5. The CDR3 sequence is CASSFGQGREETQYF. CDR3 in DNA: TGCGCCAGCAGCTTTGGACAGGGGAGAGAAGAGACCCAGTACTTC. Together with reference TRBV5-1 and TRBJ2-5, the CDR3 gives the full variable domain: KAGVTQTPRYLIKTRGQQVTLSCSPISGHRSVSWYQQTPGQGLQFLFEYFSETQRNKGNFPGRFSGRQFSNSRSEMNVSTLELGDSALYLCASSFGQGREETQYFGPGTRLLVL.

This clone was detected a few times. The gene calls are TRBV2 and TRBJ2-3, with a weak D call TRBD2 (6 bases). The CDR3 is 17 residues long. V was pared by 6 bases and J by 0 bases, with 19 bases between. CDR1 is SNHLY and CDR2 is FYNNEI in the germline V gene. The CDR3 region is CASRMIGTEASTDTQYF. In nucleotides, the CDR3 is TGTGCCAGCAGGATGATAGGGACTGAAGCTAGCACAGATACGCAGTATTTT.

V usage is TRBV5-5 and J usage is TRBJ2-7; TRBD1 matches at 9 bases. This CDR3 comprises 15 residues. The germline V gene encodes CDR1 SGHKS and CDR2 YYEKEE (reference sequence). Losses at the gene ends were 0 bases for V and 3 bases for J; bases not matched to a gene: 4. CDR3 DNA: TGTGCCAGCAGCTTGGCCGGGACAGGGATCTACGAGCAGTACTTC. It translates to CASSLAGTGIYEQYF.